The 4 T cell receptor beta chains reported below all come from one sample, sequenced in a study of blood T cell repertoires in COVID-19. Libraries were prepared by immunoSEQ multiplex PCR; TCRdb keeps only in-frame clonotypes and omits some of them. Here the sample spans about 260,000 clones, about 87% being singletons. The sample consisted of peripheral blood. The source of these receptors is a woman in her 70s with COVID-19, enrolled during active disease.

The rearrangement links TRBV30 to TRBJ2-2; 9 bases fit TRBD1. Per germline, CDR1 GTSNPN and CDR2 SVGIG (reference sequence). The length of the CDR3 is 13 residues. V was clipped by 3 bases and J by 7 bases; unmatched bases: 3. CDR3 in amino acids: CAWRGQGNGELFF. The CDR3 DNA sequence: TGTGCCTGGAGAGGACAGGGGAACGGGGAGCTGTTTTTT.

The chain employs TRBV7-2 and TRBJ2-7; TRBD2 aligns across 11 bases. The CDR3 loop spans 18 amino acids. CDR1 is SGHTA, CDR2 FQGNSA, per germline. The V and J ends lost 1 base and 6 bases, in that order; junction bases with no gene match: 14. CDR3 region: CASSLVGGRSGRVSEQYF. CDR3 DNA sequence: TGTGCCAGCAGCTTAGTAGGGGGACGTAGCGGGAGGGTTTCCGAGCAGTACTTC.

The chain couples TRBV7-2 to TRBJ2-1; 9 bases fit TRBD1. The V and J ends lost 5 bases and 6 bases, in that order; junction bases with no gene match: 8. The germline V gene has CDR1 SGHTA and CDR2 FQGNSA. CDR3 length equals 15 residues. DNA for the CDR3: TGTGCCAGCAGCAGGCCGGGACAGGGCTCCAATGAGCAGTTCTTC. Translation gives CASSRPGQGSNEQFF.

The genes are TRBV29-1 and TRBJ1-3; D not certain. V was trimmed by 4 bases and J by 3 bases, leaving 10 bases between them. This CDR3 has 13 residues. Germline values: CDR1 SQVTM, CDR2 ANQGSEA. CDR3 residues: CSVARGDGNTIYF. The CDR3 nucleotides read TGCAGCGTTGCCCGGGGTGATGGAAACACCATATATTTT.